The 5 T cell receptor beta chains reported below all come from one sample, sequenced in a study of cytomegalovirus exposure and HLA in healthy donors. PCR involved 60 Vbeta and 13 Jbeta primers. Profiled with immunoSEQ multiplex PCR; TCRdb holds only in-frame clones, not every one. Altogether 100,000 to 150,000 clones are present, around 84% being singletons, with the ten largest covering about 1.8%. The sequencing input was PBMCs. These receptors all come from a man younger than 30 in good health and CMV-seronegative.

The chain couples TRBV19 to TRBJ1-3; 9 nucleotides align to TRBD1. CDR3 length: 12 residues. Per the germline V gene, CDR1 is LNHDA and CDR2 is SQIVND (reference sequence). Trimming took 10 bases from V and 8 from J; bases not matched to a gene: 6. The CDR3: CATATGGDTIYF. CDR3 nucleotide sequence: TGTGCCACTGCGACAGGGGGAGACACCATATATTTT.

The chain joins TRBV19 to TRBJ1-2; 9 nucleotides line up with TRBD1. Unmatched junction bases numbered 13, after V lost 6 bases and J lost 5 bases. The CDR3 spans 16 residues. Germline CDR1 and CDR2: LNHDA and SQIVND (reference sequence). The CDR3 DNA reads TGTGCCAGTAGCCTCGCAATTGGGACAGGGTTTTATGGCTACACCTTC. Protein product: CASSLAIGTGFYGYTF.

V usage is TRBV19 and J usage is TRBJ2-5; 11 bases are a match to TRBD2. Germline V lookup: CDR1 LNHDA, CDR2 SQIVND (reference sequence). This CDR3 is built from 15 residues. Losses at the gene ends were 3 bases for V and 5 bases for J; bases not matched to a gene: 5. This CDR3 reads CASSISRLAGETQYF. The CDR3 DNA reads as TGTGCCAGTAGTATTTCCCGACTAGCGGGGGAGACCCAGTACTTC.

The chain carries TRBV10-3 and TRBJ2-5; 10 bases match TRBD1. Looked up from germline, CDR1 is ENHRY and CDR2 is SYGVKD. This CDR3 has 17 amino acids. The V gene end was trimmed by 7 bases and the J gene end by 5 bases; junction bases not matched to a gene: 16. CDR3 coding DNA: TGTGCCATCATGAGGGAGGAGGACAGGGGGATACGGGAGACCCAGTACTTC. Translating gives CAIMREEDRGIRETQYF.

In DNA form, the CDR3 reads TGTGCCAGCAGCGTAGTAGCGGGGGGGTACAATGAGCAGTTCTTC. Translation gives CASSVVAGGYNEQFF. The rearrangement joins TRBV9 to TRBJ2-1; 11 bases agree with TRBD2. Germline CDR1 is SGDLS and CDR2 is YYNGEE. Trimming took 0 bases from V and 4 from J; bases not matched to a gene: 0. CDR3 size: 15 residues.